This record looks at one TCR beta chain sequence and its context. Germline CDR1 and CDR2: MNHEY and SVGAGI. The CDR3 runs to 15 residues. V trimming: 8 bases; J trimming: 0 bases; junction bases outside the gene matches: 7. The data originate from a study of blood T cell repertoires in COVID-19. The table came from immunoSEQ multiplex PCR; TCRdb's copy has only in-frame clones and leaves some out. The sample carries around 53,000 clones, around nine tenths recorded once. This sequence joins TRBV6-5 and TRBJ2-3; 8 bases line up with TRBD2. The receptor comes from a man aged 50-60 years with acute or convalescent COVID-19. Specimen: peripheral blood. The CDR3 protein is CASGFGRVSTDTQYF. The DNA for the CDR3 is TGTGCCAGCGGTTTCGGGAGGGTAAGCACAGATACGCAGTATTTT.